Included here is one T cell receptor (beta chain) sequence, with context. The antigen it binds to is not known. Base qualities are not recorded, but no much larger clone differs from it by a single base. This record comes from a study of OX40 agonist ivuxolimab in advanced cancers. Background for the entire study: Ivuxolimab was an agonistic, fully human IgG2 monoclonal antibody directed against OX40 (CD134), a costimulatory receptor. Three dose-escalation patients achieved partial responses, one with hepatocellular carcinoma and two with cutaneous melanoma. In the dose-escalation cohort, 82.7% of patients were male, and the mean age was approximately 55 years, with a range of 23 to 79. The paper describes the monotherapy dose-escalation part (N ≈ 52 patients) of the phase I trial of ivuxolimab. Intravenous ivuxolimab was administered to patients every 2 weeks at six dose levels: 0.01, 0.1, 0.3, 1.5, 3 and 10 mg/kg. Of the approximately 50 dose-escalation patients, hepatocellular carcinoma was present in some 19, melanoma in approximately 15, renal cell carcinoma in 9 and head and neck cancer in 9. Prior anti-PD-1, anti-PD-L1 or anti-CTLA-4 therapy was permitted, and checkpoint inhibitors had been received by about 44% of dose-escalation patients. Peripheral TCRbeta sequencing aimed to test whether ivuxolimab altered TCR sequence diversity and caused clonal T-cell expansion. Broader findings and caveats from the paper: After ivuxolimab, more expanded clones were found on average in CD8+ T cells than in CD4+ T cells. At doses of 0.1 to 3.0 mg/kg, clonal expansion of both CD4+ and CD8+ blood T cells was observed from baseline to week 6. Low levels of normalized T-cell clonal expansion were also shown by some nonresponding patients. Which antigens the clonally expanded peripheral T cells were specific for was not determined. In the 0.1-3.0 mg/kg groups, partial responders had among the lowest normalized peripheral clonal expansion, particularly in CD8+ T cells.

For sequencing of the TCRbeta CDR3 region, genomic DNA was extracted from the sorted cells. The immunoSEQ Assay was used for sequencing of TCRbeta CDR3 regions. The immuneACCESS repertoire file appears here via TCRdb, limited to in-frame rearrangements. These files lack a portion of the clones; in checked studies, under half of the deficit traces to unresolved V genes, and the cause of the others is not known. Here the sample has roughly 45,000 clones; over 75% occur a single time. In total, the top ten clones hold less than 3.5% of the sample. The trial excluded patients who had a history of autoimmune disease or who were on systemic immunosuppression. In every dose cohort, peripheral blood was drawn for TCR sequencing at baseline, cycle 4 day 1, and cycle 7 day 1. The samples were taken from a phase I, first-in-human, multicenter, open-label dose-escalation trial of ivuxolimab. The trial enrolled adults with locally advanced or metastatic head and neck squamous cell, hepatocellular, melanoma or renal cell carcinoma. CD4+ and CD8+ T cells were sorted separately from peripheral blood before TCR sequencing.

V is clipped by 5 bases and J by 2 bases, and the sequence between their germline boundaries is 16 bases long. From the cysteine through the phenylalanine, the CDR3 covers 15 amino acids. The DNA shown is the 45-base CDR3, in frame from base 1. According to the germline V gene, CDR1 reads SGHTA and CDR2 reads FQGNSA. The origin of this receptor is an adult with an advanced solid tumor such as melanoma, head and neck, liver or kidney cancer. The rearrangement combines TRBV7-2 with TRBJ2-7; TRBD2 is perhaps the D gene, given 6 matching bases. The material was CD4+ or CD8+ T cells sorted from blood, obtained in a trial of the OX40 agonist ivuxolimab. The CDR3 protein sequence reads: CASSLKPGDPYEQYF. In nucleotide form, the sequence is TGTGCCAGCAGCCTAAAGCCGGGGGACCCCTACGAGCAGTACTTC.